The present T cell receptor (beta chain) was sequenced within a study of T cell repertoires in cytomegalovirus infection. About the research overall: CMV epitopes used comprised recently identified HLA-C-restricted ones and well-studied HLA-B-restricted ones. It can be stated that public TCR beta signatures indicated CMV infection as well as a matching HLA type. General observations from the study: CMV-specific TCR beta clonotypes restricted by HLA-C were the ones dominating the ex vivo response.

TCRdb re-called the reads through MiXCR, storing one row per CDR3 protein. The repertoire consists of roughly 150,000 distinct CDR3 sequences, with 25% to 35% occurring once and the leading ten covering 45% to 55%. V was pared by 8 bases and J by 5 bases, with 15 bases between. Germline CDR1 reads MNHEY; CDR2 reads SMNVEV (reference sequence). The length of the CDR3 is 13 residues. This clonotype was seen a handful of times. Its target is not known. The material was CD8+ T cells from cultured PBMCs, obtained from culture after CMV antigen stimulation. The clonotype originates from a human donor in good health (CMV status not recorded). Some clones in this sample may be carry-over from other donors' samples. V usage is TRBV27 and J usage is TRBJ2-5; tentative D call: TRBD1 (7 bases). The CDR3 DNA follows: TGTGCCAGCGGGGCAGGGGGGTGGGAGACCCAGTACTTC. As protein: CASGAGGWETQYF.